The 15 T cell receptor beta chains reported below all come from one sample, sequenced in a study of control samples from healthy donors and cancer patients. Here immunoSEQ multiplex PCR was the method, and the copy in TCRdb shows in-frame clones only, minus some. The sample lists about 180,000 clones, more than 85% occurring once. Sequenced input: blood. The receptors here all came from a woman in her thirties or forties in good health.

The rearrangement uses TRBV15 and TRBJ2-3, with 7 positions matching TRBD2. Unmatched junction bases numbered 9, after V lost 1 base and J lost 2 bases. The CDR3 sequence is 17 residues long. The germline V gene has CDR1 LNHNV and CDR2 YYDKDF (reference sequence). The CDR3 coding sequence is TGTGCCACCAGCAGAGTCCCCCCCGGGACTACCACAGATACGCAGTATTTT. Its translation: CATSRVPPGTTTDTQYF.

This clone was seen a handful of times. The chain carries TRBV11-2 and TRBJ2-2, with 10 bases lining up with TRBD2. CDR1 is SGHAT and CDR2 is FQNNGV in the germline V gene. The CDR3 is 15 amino acids. V was clipped by 5 bases and J by 6 bases; unmatched bases: 6. The CDR3 here is CASSAPSGGAGELFF. For the CDR3, the DNA is TGTGCCAGCAGCGCCCCCAGCGGGGGGGCCGGGGAGCTGTTTTTT.

J is TRBJ2-7 and V is TRBV3-1 (or the pseudogene TRBV3-2); D unresolved. This CDR3 has 15 residues. Trimming removed 0 bases from V and 0 bases from J, with 9 bases in between. Germline CDR1 and CDR2: LGHDT and YNNKEL (reference sequence). The chain's CDR3 is CASSQDWASSYEQYF. The CDR3 DNA reads as TGTGCCAGCAGCCAAGACTGGGCGAGCTCCTACGAGCAGTACTTC.

The rearrangement uses TRBV29-1 and TRBJ1-1, with D uncertain. V was shortened by 6 bases and J by 5 bases, with 13 bases between the two germline ends. The CDR3 spans 12 residues. CDR1 is SQVTM, CDR2 ANQGSEA, per germline. DNA for the CDR3: TGCAGCGTACCGTTATCGGGGACTGAAGCTTTCTTT. It codes for CSVPLSGTEAFF.

The rearrangement joins TRBV4-2 to TRBJ2-7; 9 bases fit TRBD2. The germline V gene encodes CDR1 LGHNA and CDR2 YNFKEQ. V lost 0 bases and J lost 2; bases outside the gene matches: 8. This CDR3 has 17 amino acids. This CDR3 reads CASSQDVAGGGAYEQYF. CDR3 nucleotides: TGTGCCAGCAGCCAAGATGTTGCTGGCGGGGGGGCCTACGAGCAGTACTTC.

The rearrangement uses TRBV2 and TRBJ1-2; no clear D. V was cut by 1 base and J by 4 bases, with 22 bases left in between. Germline values: CDR1 SNHLY, CDR2 FYNNEI. CDR3 length equals 18 residues. The CDR3 is CASSEGRSLGYSSYGYTF. The DNA of the CDR3 is TGTGCCAGCAGTGAAGGTCGGAGTTTAGGATATAGCTCCTATGGCTACACCTTC.

The J gene is TRBJ2-3, the V gene TRBV5-1; D could derive from TRBD1 or TRBD2 (7 bases each). This CDR3 spans 15 amino acids. The V gene lost 2 bases and the J gene lost 0 bases, with 10 bases spanning the gap. Germline V gene lookup returns CDR1 SGHRS and CDR2 YFSETQ. DNA of the CDR3: TGCGCCAGCAGCTTTCAGGGGGGGAGCACAGATACGCAGTATTTT. Its translation is CASSFQGGSTDTQYF.

This chain links TRBV27 with TRBJ1-4; D gene unclear. CDR3 length: 14 amino acids. V lost 5 bases to trimming and J lost 8 bases, with 15 bases between them. Germline CDR1 MNHEY, CDR2 SMNVEV (reference sequence). For the CDR3, the DNA is TGTGCCAGCAGTCTTGGTGCGGGAATAGAAAAACTGTTTTTT. Amino acid sequence: CASSLGAGIEKLFF.

The gene calls are TRBV5-4 and TRBJ2-3; 7 bases line up with TRBD2. The CDR3 totals 16 residues. Germline trimming cut 0 bases from V and 0 bases from J; bases unmatched to any gene: 4. In germline, CDR1 is SGHNT, CDR2 YYREEE (reference sequence). CDR3 nucleotide sequence: TGTGCCAGCAGCTTGGGGGCGGGGGTAAGCACAGATACGCAGTATTTT. It yields the protein CASSLGAGVSTDTQYF.

The rearrangement joins TRBV11-2 to TRBJ1-2; D is unclear. CDR1 is SGHAT and CDR2 is FQNNGV in the germline V gene. The CDR3 has 15 residues. With 0 bases removed from V and 8 bases from J, the gap between germline ends came to 16 bases. CDR3 residues: CASSLDGGLAWGYTF. CDR3 DNA sequence: TGTGCCAGCAGCTTAGATGGAGGTCTAGCCTGGGGCTACACCTTC.

CDR3: CASGGGGGETQYF. The DNA of the CDR3 is TGTGCCAGCGGGGGAGGGGGTGGTGAGACCCAGTACTTC. The genes are TRBV7-8 and TRBJ2-5, with TRBD2 as a possible D gene (7 bases). Germline CDR1 is SGHVS and CDR2 is FQNEAQ. The CDR3 is 13 amino acids. V was clipped by 8 bases and J by 5 bases, with 15 bases between them.

The chain carries TRBV7-9 and TRBJ1-5; weak D call: TRBD1 (5 bases). Germline CDR1 is SEHNR and CDR2 is FQNEAQ (reference sequence). Trimming took off 5 bases at V and 5 bases at J, with 16 bases between the two ends. The CDR3 has 15 amino acids. The chain's CDR3 is CASSLGPGPYQPQHF. The CDR3 nucleotides read TGTGCCAGCAGCCTGGGGCCGGGGCCGTATCAGCCCCAGCATTTT.

The chain carries TRBV6-5 and TRBJ1-5; possibly TRBD1 for D (5 bases). Germline V gives CDR1 MNHEY, CDR2 SVGAGI. The CDR3 runs 13 residues. V was clipped by 5 bases and J by 5 bases, with 10 bases between them. In DNA form, the CDR3 reads TGTGCCAGCAGTACCCCGGGGGATCAGCCCCAGCATTTT. It translates to CASSTPGDQPQHF.

The chain joins TRBV5-5 to TRBJ2-5; tentatively, D is TRBD1 (5 bases). This CDR3 is 15 amino acids long. Germline V CDR1 and CDR2: SGHKS, YYEKEE (reference sequence). Trimming left V 4 bases short and J 0 bases short, with 13 bases between. CDR3 region: CASSPDDSYQETQYF. The DNA for the CDR3 is TGTGCCAGCAGCCCGGACGACAGCTACCAAGAGACCCAGTACTTC.

The chain carries TRBV29-1 and TRBJ2-1; D assignment may be TRBD1 or TRBD2 (5 bases each). In germline, CDR1 is SQVTM, CDR2 ANQGSEA. V lost 8 bases to trimming and J lost 1 base, with 24 bases between them. The CDR3 contains 17 residues. This CDR3 reads CSTKELGVARSYNEQFF. The CDR3 region has the DNA TGCAGCACCAAGGAGTTGGGGGTTGCTAGGTCCTACAATGAGCAGTTCTTC.